This TCR beta chain emerged from a study of blood T cell repertoires in COVID-19 (dated by TCRdb to between 2020 and 2021). Some background on the complete study: Samples covering the acute and convalescent phases of COVID-19 were provided by collaborators in the United States, Italy and Spain. Where available, HLA class I and class II types were taken from metadata supplied by the sample provider and were not determined by assay-based typing. A de-identified subject ID, COVID-19 status, age in years and sex were almost always included in the sample metadata. The repertoires were released in a freely available public database intended as a resource for research on the immune response to SARS-CoV-2. The material from the prospective study consisted of cDNA or gDNA derived from T cells, B-cell-depleted T cells, or PBMCs. Subjects who had been exposed to COVID-19, were actively infected with it, or had recovered from it provided the deeply sampled blood TCRbeta repertoires that made up the dataset. The samples were drawn from two sources: the first 160 participants of the ongoing ImmuneRACE study, and over 950 subjects contributed by 6 global collaborators.

Another Seattle source contributed samples from volunteer blood donors who had recovered from COVID-19. Each collaborating institution followed its own protocols to collect whole blood in K2EDTA tubes. For TCRbeta analysis, collaborator samples were shipped as frozen whole blood, as isolated PBMCs, or as DNA extracted from either sample type. What the work shows at the level of the full study, not this receptor alone: The quantity of clinical and demographic metadata differed by source and by participant and was supplied without curation.

Notes on this clone: The antigen this receptor binds is unknown. It has no much larger one-base neighbor in the sample; base qualities were not kept.

The CDR3, from cysteine to phenylalanine, totals 13 residues. Only CDR3 DNA is held: 39 bases, read in frame from base 1. Trimming costs V 0 bases and J 8 bases, and their ends lie 9 bases apart. The germline V gene gives CDR1 as SGDLS and CDR2 as YYNGEE. TCRbeta CDR3 regions were amplified from genomic DNA by means of the immunoSEQ Assay, a bias-controlled multiplex PCR. Concerning the study's data processing: Within the assay, amplification of reference gene primers was used to estimate how many nucleated cells each sample contained. Sequence reads were collapsed and filtered to measure the absolute abundance of every unique TCRbeta CDR3 rearrangement. For each sample, productive Simpson clonality was calculated by taking the square root of Simpson's diversity index across productive rearrangements. The source is immuneACCESS, and TCRdb retained only in-frame sequences with V and J called. Part of the clones is not carried over; for the studies checked, unresolved V genes explain less than half of this, and the remainder is unexplained. The V and J calls and clone size are taken from that table; D and trimming were inferred from the DNA. The sample has roughly 200,000 clones on record, 87% of them singletons. The top ten constitute approximately 6.2% of the sample.

Recombination connected TRBV9 to TRBJ2-1, with no confident D gene call. The specimen sequenced was peripheral blood. The sequence was collected from a man aged 55 to 70 who had recovered from COVID-19. CDR3 protein: CASSVAVADEQFF. The DNA sequence is given as TGTGCCAGCAGCGTAGCTGTGGCCGATGAGCAGTTCTTC.